This passage covers 10 T cell receptor beta chains from one sample sequenced in a study of CD8+CD57+ T cells in acquired aplastic anemia. The study profiled TCR beta VDJ and CDR3 using genomic DNA as template. TCRdb re-called the reads with MiXCR, one entry per CDR3 protein. The data show 400,000 to 450,000 distinct CDR3 sequences, with 60% to 80% seen just once and around 4% held by the top ten. Source material: sorted CD4+, CD8+, or CD8+CD57+ T cells (not recorded which) from PBMCs. Every receptor here comes from a human donor in good health, serving as a control.

The rearrangement links TRBV7-9 to TRBJ2-3; the match to TRBD2 covers 7 bases. Trimming cost V 6 bases and J 0 bases; bases outside gene matches: 6. This CDR3 is 15 amino acids long. Germline-derived CDR1 and CDR2 are SEHNR and FQNEAQ (reference sequence). The CDR3 DNA sequence: TGTGCCAGCAGGTCCGGGCGGGAGAGCACAGATACGCAGTATTTT. It encodes CASRSGRESTDTQYF.

The chain carries TRBV11-2 and TRBJ2-7; D ambiguous. This CDR3 is built from 14 residues. CDR1 and CDR2 from the germline V gene are SGHAT and FQNNGV. With 1 base removed from V and 2 bases from J, the gap between germline ends came to 9 bases. In DNA, the CDR3 is TGTGCCAGCAGCTTAGGCCAACCAGCCTACGAGCAGTACTTC. Translating it yields CASSLGQPAYEQYF.

This clonotype occurred many times. The gene calls are TRBV12-5 and TRBJ2-1; the D gene could be TRBD1 or TRBD2 (6 bases each). V shed 2 bases and J shed 2 bases, with 10 bases lying between them. The CDR3 loop spans 15 amino acids. Germline values: CDR1 LGHNT, CDR2 FRNRAP. CDR3 region: CASGLLGGTYNEQFF. For the CDR3, the DNA is TGTGCTAGTGGTTTGTTAGGGGGGACCTACAATGAGCAGTTCTTC.

To note about this clonotype: A read error may account for a junction end that differs from germline. The J gene is TRBJ2-5, the V gene TRBV7-3; D might be TRBD1 (6 bases). The CDR3 consists of 15 residues. CDR1 and CDR2 (germline): SGHTA, FQGTGA. The CDR3 region is CASSERTEVRATKYF. The CDR3 DNA reads TGTGCCAGCAGTGAAAGGACAGAGGTGAGAGCGACCAAGTACTTC.

This clonotype was seen at least ten times. The V call is TRBV30, the J call TRBJ1-4; no clear D. The CDR3 runs to 13 residues. From germline, CDR1 is GTSNPN and CDR2 SVGIG (reference sequence). Trimming took off 2 bases at V and 6 bases at J, with 10 bases between the two ends. CDR3 in DNA: TGTGCCTGGAGTTGGTCGGACTATGAAAAACTGTTTTTT. Its protein is CAWSWSDYEKLFF.

On this clonotype: The junction shows a germline mismatch at one end, possibly a read error. The chain recombines TRBV5-1 with TRBJ2-7; perhaps TRBD2 as D (5 bases). The CDR3 sequence is 16 residues long. Germline CDR1 SGHRS, CDR2 YFSETQ. CDR3 sequence: CASSVTGINYRYEQYF. CDR3 coding DNA: TGTGCCAGCAGCGTCACGGGGATCAACTACCGATACGAGCAGTACTTC. The full variable domain, with the rest looked up from reference TRBV5-1 and TRBJ2-7, is KAGVTQTPRYLIKTRGQQVTLSCSPISGHRSVSWYQQTPGQGLQFLFEYFSETQRNKGNFPGRFSGRQFSNSRSEMNVSTLELGDSALYLCASSVTGINYRYEQYFGPGTRLTVT.

This chain connects TRBV7-2 to TRBJ2-6; tentatively, D is TRBD2 (6 bases). Germline V gene data show CDR1 as SGHTA and CDR2 as FQGNSA. The CDR3 loop spans 16 amino acids. Trimming stripped 2 bases from V and 14 bases from J, with 22 bases between. CDR3 amino acids: CASSLLVGTEQYFLTF. The CDR3 bases are TGTGCCAGCAGCTTACTGGTAGGGACTGAGCAGTACTTCCTGACTTTC.

A note on this clonotype: Sequence at one end of the junction differs from germline and may be a read error. The rearrangement joins TRBV7-2 to TRBJ1-6, with D unclear. The CDR3 runs to 14 residues. Germline-derived CDR1 and CDR2 are SGHTA and FQGNSA. CDR3 protein: CASSPDMGNPLLVF. The CDR3 DNA is TGTGCCAGCAGTCCTGATATGGGTAATCCGCTCCTGGTATTT.

This clonotype was observed many times. V usage is TRBV20-1 and J usage is TRBJ2-3; D ambiguous. This CDR3 is built from 13 residues. V was pared by 2 bases and J by 0 bases, with 6 bases between. The V gene's germline CDR1 is DFQATT and CDR2 SNEGSKA (reference sequence). CDR3 region: CSARYASTDTQYF. The CDR3 DNA reads TGCAGTGCTAGATATGCTAGCACAGATACGCAGTATTTT.

The J gene is TRBJ2-1, the V gene TRBV10-3; no clear D gene. V shed 7 bases and J shed 7 bases, with 8 bases lying between them. Germline CDR1 and CDR2: ENHRY and SYGVKD. The CDR3 contains 11 residues. The CDR3 here is CAITSGNEQFF. The CDR3 DNA reads TGTGCCATCACCTCAGGAAATGAGCAGTTCTTC.